Presented here are 10 T cell receptor beta chains from one specimen sequenced in a study of PD-1 blockade in mismatch repair-deficient tumors. Sequencing used immunoSEQ multiplex PCR; TCRdb keeps in-frame clones, though not all of them. This table has around 18,000 clones, approximately 80% appearing once. The input for sequencing was PBMCs, taken roughly 23 weeks after starting pembrolizumab. All receptors come from an adult with mismatch repair-deficient cancer.

The chain joins TRBV2 to TRBJ2-7; 7 nucleotides agree with TRBD1. The CDR3 is 13 amino acids. J was trimmed by 2 bases and V by 6 bases; bases with no gene match: 4. The germline CDR1 and CDR2 sequences are SNHLY and FYNNEI. The CDR3 reads CASSQTGAYEQYF. In nucleotides, the CDR3 is TGTGCCAGCAGCCAAACAGGGGCCTACGAGCAGTACTTC.

The J gene is TRBJ1-6, the V gene TRBV7-2; D unclear. The CDR3 is 16 amino acids. Per germline, CDR1 SGHTA and CDR2 FQGNSA. The V end was cut by 0 bases, the J end by 7 bases, with 13 bases between. The CDR3 DNA reads as TGTGCCAGCAGCTTAGCAGGGAGGGCCTCAAATTCACCCCTCCACTTT. Translated: CASSLAGRASNSPLHF.

The chain joins TRBV5-1 to TRBJ2-7, with TRBD1 identical over 9 bases. V trimming: 3 bases; J trimming: 2 bases; junction bases outside the gene matches: 3. In germline, CDR1 is SGHRS, CDR2 YFSETQ. This CDR3 comprises 14 residues. CDR3: CASSSGTGPYEQYF. CDR3 DNA sequence: TGCGCCAGCAGCTCCGGGACAGGGCCCTACGAGCAGTACTTC.

This clone appeared a few times. The J gene is TRBJ2-7, the V gene TRBV14; 9 nucleotides match TRBD1. The CDR3 totals 15 residues. The J segment lost 3 bases and the V segment lost 3 bases, leaving 6 bases of the junction unmatched. Germline loops: CDR1 SGHDN, CDR2 FVKESK. CDR3 sequence: CASSHPGQGLYEQYF. CDR3 nucleotides: TGTGCCAGCAGCCACCCGGGACAGGGTCTCTACGAGCAGTACTTC.

The chain has TRBV21-1 and TRBJ1-5; the table's D call, TRBD1, has no DNA check behind it. TRBV21-1 is reported as a pseudogene. CDR3 length equals 18 residues. CDR3: CASSKAVAEDRFYQPQHF. Here the CDR3 DNA reads TGTGCCAGCAGCAAAGCGGTGGCGGAGGACAGGTTTTATCAGCCCCAGCATTTT.

This clone was seen once. V and J are TRBV7-3 and TRBJ2-2, with TRBD2 matching 12 bases. The length of the CDR3 is 18 residues. Looked up from germline, CDR1 is SGHTA and CDR2 is FQGTGA. Losses at the gene ends were 5 bases for V and 5 bases for J; bases not matched to a gene: 12. CDR3 DNA: TGTGCCAGCAGCCCCAGGGTAGGGGGACTAGCGGGTACCGGGGAGCTGTTTTTT. It codes for CASSPRVGGLAGTGELFF.

The chain joins TRBV6-1 to TRBJ2-4, with a weak D call TRBD1 (5 bases). Germline CDR1 MNHNS, CDR2 SASEGT. The V end was cut by 4 bases, the J end by 0 bases, with 10 bases between. The CDR3 is 15 residues long. CDR3 region: CASSVSRVAKNIQYF. The CDR3 DNA is TGTGCCAGCAGTGTCAGCAGGGTAGCCAAAAACATTCAGTACTTC.

The genes are TRBV19 and TRBJ2-1; 9 bases line up with TRBD2. V lost 5 bases, J lost 6 bases, and 8 bases stayed unmatched. CDR1 and CDR2 from the germline V gene are LNHDA and SQIVND (reference sequence). This CDR3 comprises 15 residues. In nucleotides, the CDR3 is TGTGCCAGTAGTGATAGCGGGAGAAAGTCCAATGAGCAGTTCTTC. Translating gives CASSDSGRKSNEQFF. The variable domain in full, with the rest retrieved from reference TRBV19 and TRBJ2-1, is DGGITQSPKYLFRKEGQNVTLSCEQNLNHDAMYWYRQDPGQGLRLIYYSQIVNDFQKGDIAEGYSVSREKKESFPLTVTSAQKNPTAFYLCASSDSGRKSNEQFFGPGTRLTVL.

This clone was counted only a few times. The rearrangement links TRBV2 to TRBJ2-7; perhaps TRBD2 as D (5 bases). V lost 5 bases and J 5 bases, leaving 16 bases between the germline ends. Germline values: CDR1 SNHLY, CDR2 FYNNEI. This CDR3 spans 14 amino acids. The CDR3 loop is CASSKWGVMNEQYF. Written as DNA, the CDR3 is TGTGCCAGCAGTAAGTGGGGAGTTATGAACGAGCAGTACTTC.

The chain combines TRBV9 with TRBJ2-1; 12 bases agree with TRBD2. V was clipped by 2 bases and J by 8 bases; unmatched bases: 5. The CDR3 length is 15 residues. Germline V gene lookup returns CDR1 SGDLS and CDR2 YYNGEE. CDR3: CASSVRTSGTDEQFF. CDR3 nucleotides: TGTGCCAGCAGCGTGCGGACTAGCGGGACCGATGAGCAGTTCTTC.